The source of this TCR beta chain is a study of CXCR3-negative and CXCR3-positive naive CD8 T cells. The libraries of TRB cDNA were prepared using 5' RACE with UMI labels. No DNA is given; TCRdb re-called the 5' RACE reads and lists each CDR3 protein once. Recorded for this sample: tens of thousands of distinct CDR3 sequences. The specimen sequenced was naive CXCR3- CD8+ T cells from blood. Sample subset: CD45RO-CCR7+CD27+CD95- naive CD8+ T cells lacking CXCR3 (TNR3-). The receptor's source is a human donor in good health. Some clones in this sample may be carry-over from other donors' samples.

CDR3 residues: CSARGLTDYEQYF. This chain uses TRBV20-1 with TRBJ2-7; the D call from TCRdb, TRBD2, cannot be confirmed without DNA. CDR1 DFQATT and CDR2 SNEGSKA come from the germline V gene (reference sequence). This CDR3 has 13 amino acids.